Here is one T cell receptor beta chain with its context. The data stem from a study of control samples from healthy donors and cancer patients. Only in-frame clones appear in the TCRdb table, and some are missing; sequencing was by immunoSEQ multiplex PCR. The sample contains roughly 220,000 clones, around 94% of which appear only once. This CDR3 comprises 13 residues. V lost 6 bases, J lost 7 bases, and 13 bases lay in between. Germline V lookup: CDR1 SGHTA, CDR2 FQGNSA. The receptor was isolated from a man in his fifties in good health. The chain links TRBV7-2 to TRBJ1-5; D might be TRBD1 (5 bases). Sequences were obtained from blood. The CDR3 loop reads CASSQGPIQPQHF. DNA for the CDR3: TGTGCCAGCAGTCAGGGTCCCATACAGCCCCAGCATTTT.